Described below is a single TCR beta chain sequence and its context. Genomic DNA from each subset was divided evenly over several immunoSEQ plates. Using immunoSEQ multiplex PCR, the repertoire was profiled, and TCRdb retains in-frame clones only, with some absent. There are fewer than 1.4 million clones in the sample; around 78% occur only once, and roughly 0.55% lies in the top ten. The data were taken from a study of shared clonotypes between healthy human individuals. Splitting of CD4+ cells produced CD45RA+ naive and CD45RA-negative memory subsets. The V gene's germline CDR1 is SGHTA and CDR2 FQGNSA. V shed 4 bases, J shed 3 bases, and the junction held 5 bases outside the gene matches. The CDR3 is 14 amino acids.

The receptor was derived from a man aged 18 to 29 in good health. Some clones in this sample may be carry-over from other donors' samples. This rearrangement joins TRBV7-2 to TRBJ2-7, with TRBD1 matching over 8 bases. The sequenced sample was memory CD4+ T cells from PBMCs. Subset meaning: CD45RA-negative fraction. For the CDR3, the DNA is TGTGCCAGCAGCTATGGACAGGGAGGCTACGAGCAGTACTTC. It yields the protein CASSYGQGGYEQYF.